Detailed here is one TCR beta chain. What it recognizes is unknown. This CDR3 is built from 16 residues. Germline CDR1 and CDR2: ENHRY and SYGVKD. V lost 0 bases to trimming and J lost 5 bases, with 14 bases between them. This specimen belongs to a study of CD8 T cells in Susac syndrome. Overall study results and limits: The study recognized that the number of individuals in its TCR sequencing and HLA analysis was relatively small.

Sequencing of TCR beta was performed on blood CD8+ T cells and on blood CD4+ T cells. The multiple sclerosis controls were treatment-naive patients with relapsing-remitting disease that was stable or active. Reverse transcription of roughly 0.5 to 1 ug RNA was carried out with random hexamers. An immunoSEQ multiplex PCR amplified TCR beta CDR3 over 54 Vbeta and 13 Jbeta. MiXCR, applied by TCRdb to the immunoSEQ multiplex PCR reads, yields one record per CDR3 protein. Of approximately 300,000 distinct CDR3 sequences listed, approximately 89% were seen once; the top ten hold approximately 0.18%. The sequencing sample was made of CD8+ T cells from PBMCs. The origin of this receptor is a human donor with multiple sclerosis. The V call is TRBV10-3, the J call TRBJ2-1, with D tentatively TRBD2 (5 bases). CDR3 amino acids: CAISESGGEINNEQFF. The DNA of the CDR3 is TGTGCCATCAGTGAGTCGGGTGGGGAGATCAACAATGAGCAGTTCTTC.